Each of the 15 T cell receptor beta chains below was sequenced from the same sample in a study of CD8+CD57+ T cells in acquired aplastic anemia. Profiling of TCR beta VDJ combinations and CDR3 sequences used genomic DNA as template. MiXCR was run by TCRdb on the reads, yielding one entry per CDR3 protein. The sample contains roughly 150,000 distinct CDR3 sequences, around half of which appear only once. Sequenced patients had shown CD8+CD57+ cell expansion by flow cytometry. The source material was sorted CD4+, CD8+, or CD8+CD57+ T cells (not recorded which) from PBMCs. The receptors originated from a human donor with aplastic anemia.

This clonotype was recorded many times. This chain joins TRBV6-2 or TRBV6-3 and TRBJ1-1, with no clear D. Germline V gene lookup returns CDR1 MNHEY and CDR2 SVGEGT. The ends were cut back, 5 bases at V and 2 bases at J, with 6 bases in the middle. The CDR3 is 12 amino acids. CDR3 sequence: CASSRPNTEAFF. CDR3 DNA: TGTGCCAGCAGTCGACCCAACACTGAAGCTTTCTTT.

This rearrangement joins TRBV7-3 to TRBJ2-3, with 9 nucleotides matching TRBD2. V shed 2 bases and J 11 bases; nucleotides not matched to a gene: 5. The CDR3 has 13 residues. The germline V gene has CDR1 SGHTA and CDR2 FQGTGA. The CDR3 loop is CASSLAGGHEQYF. In DNA form, the CDR3 reads TGTGCCAGCAGCTTAGCGGGGGGGCATGAGCAGTATTTT.

This clonotype has a single count. The gene calls are TRBV4-3 and TRBJ2-7, with D possibly matching TRBD2 (7 bases). CDR3 size: 18 residues. Per germline, CDR1 LGHNA and CDR2 YSLEER. V shed 0 bases and J shed 0 bases, with 18 bases lying between them. The CDR3 bases are TGCGCCAGCAGCCAAGAAGGGGGGGCAGTCCGTAGCTCCTACGAGCAGTACTTC. Its protein is CASSQEGGAVRSSYEQYF.

V gene TRBV10-3 combines with J gene TRBJ2-6; D is undetermined. The CDR3 contains 14 residues. Germline-derived CDR1 and CDR2 are ENHRY and SYGVKD. CDR3 protein: CVTRLDSGANVLTF. The DNA of the CDR3 is TGTGTCACGAGACTCGACTCTGGGGCCAACGTCCTGACTTTC.

In its sample, this clonotype was seen once. The chain has TRBV2 and TRBJ2-3, with D perhaps TRBD1 (5 bases). This CDR3 contains 14 residues. Trimming left V 11 bases short and J 2 bases short, with 17 bases between. Germline V CDR1 and CDR2: SNHLY, FYNNEI. CDR3 nucleotide sequence: TGTGCCTCCCGAAGGGAAGGGGCCACAGATACGCAGTATTTT. The encoded protein is CASRREGATDTQYF. Full variable domain (missing parts from reference TRBV2 and TRBJ2-3): EPEVTQTPSHQVTQMGQEVILRCVPISNHLYFYWYRQILGQKVEFLVSFYNNEISEKSEIFDDQFSVERPDGSNFTLKIRSTKLEDSAMYFCASRREGATDTQYFGPGTRLTVL.

As concerns this clonotype: The junction does not match germline at one end; this may be a read error. The rearrangement links TRBV27 to TRBJ2-5; 10 bases match TRBD2. The CDR3 extends over 16 amino acids. Germline values: CDR1 MNHEY, CDR2 SMNVEV (reference sequence). CDR3 residues: CASSPQAGGPEETKYF. CDR3 sequence (DNA): TGTGCCAGCAGTCCCCAAGCGGGAGGGCCGGAAGAGACCAAGTACTTC.

This clonotype was seen more than once but under ten times. This sequence joins TRBV20-1 and TRBJ2-2; unclear D gene. The CDR3 has 13 amino acids. Germline CDR1 DFQATT, CDR2 SNEGSKA (reference sequence). Trimming shortened V by 6 bases and J by 3 bases, and 11 bases separated the two germline ends. The CDR3 sequence: CSASGTDTGELFF. The CDR3 DNA is TGCAGTGCCTCTGGAACGGACACCGGGGAGCTGTTTTTT.

In the case of this clonotype: This may come from a read error, since a much larger clone is one base off. Without the conserved terminal phenylalanine or tryptophan, this CDR3 likely stems from a read error. J is TRBJ2-3 and V is TRBV9, with 8 positions matching TRBD2. The CDR3 contains 16 residues. The germline gives CDR1 SGDLS, CDR2 YYNGEE. The J segment lost 4 bases and the V segment lost 1 base, leaving 8 bases of the junction unmatched. The DNA for the CDR3 is TGTGCCAGCAGCGTAACAGGTTTCGGGGGGGCAGATACGCAGTATGTT. Translated, it gives CASSVTGFGGADTQYV.

V is TRBV7-8 and J is TRBJ2-5; no reliable D call. Trimming took off 0 bases at V and 2 bases at J, with 10 bases between the two ends. Germline lookup yields CDR1 SGHVS and CDR2 FQNEAQ. The CDR3 contains 15 residues. The CDR3 nucleotides are TGTGCCAGCAGCTTAGCGCGTGTACAACAAGAGACCCAGTACTTC. Protein sequence: CASSLARVQQETQYF.

This clonotype was seen repeatedly, ten times or more. The chain uses TRBV20-1 and TRBJ2-3; 7 nucleotides agree with TRBD1. The CDR3 is 19 residues long. CDR1 DFQATT and CDR2 SNEGSKA come from the germline V gene (reference sequence). Trimming took 6 bases from V and 0 from J; bases not matched to a gene: 21. In DNA, the CDR3 is TGCAGTGCGGAGCCGGGACAGTCCTTGCCCTCGACTAGCACAGATACGCAGTATTTT. This translates into CSAEPGQSLPSTSTDTQYF.

This clonotype was found many times. The chain recombines TRBV2 with TRBJ2-7; 9 bases fit TRBD1. Germline V lookup: CDR1 SNHLY, CDR2 FYNNEI. The CDR3 totals 15 residues. The V gene end was trimmed by 6 bases and the J gene end by 1 base; junction bases not matched to a gene: 7. CDR3 sequence: CASSPVGTGSYEQYF. The CDR3 region has the DNA TGTGCCAGCAGCCCCGTGGGGACAGGGTCCTACGAGCAGTACTTC.

A note on this clonotype: A much more abundant neighbour one base away suggests this may be a read error. The chain is built from TRBV7-6 and TRBJ1-4, with no clear D. Germline V gene data show CDR1 as SGHVS and CDR2 as FNYEAQ. The CDR3 length is 13 residues. CDR3 amino acids: CASGQVGSEKLFF. The CDR3 region has the DNA TGCGCCAGCGGCCAAGTTGGGTCTGAAAAACTGTTTTTT.

This clonotype occurred many times. The J gene is TRBJ1-3, the V gene TRBV6-5; no definite D call. This CDR3 spans 15 amino acids. The germline gives CDR1 MNHEY, CDR2 SVGAGI. V was trimmed by 2 bases and J by 0 bases, leaving 8 bases between them. This chain's CDR3 is CASSYGLRSGNTIYF. The CDR3 nucleotides read TGTGCCAGCAGTTACGGACTACGCTCTGGAAACACCATATATTTT.

The table lists this clonotype with many counts. The genes are TRBV4-2 and TRBJ2-3; either TRBD1 or TRBD2 may supply D (6 bases each). The germline V and J ends were trimmed by 5 bases and 10 bases, with 25 bases remaining between them. This CDR3 comprises 16 residues. Germline V gives CDR1 LGHNA, CDR2 YNFKEQ. For the CDR3, the DNA is TGTGCCAGCAGCGCAACGTCTAGTGCTCAAAGGGGGGCGCAGTATTTT. Its protein product is CASSATSSAQRGAQYF.

The chain joins TRBV15 to TRBJ2-3; the match to TRBD1 covers 8 bases. Germline assignment: CDR1 LNHNV and CDR2 YYDKDF (reference sequence). Trimming took 3 bases from V and 2 from J; bases not matched to a gene: 4. This CDR3 contains 15 residues. CDR3 in DNA: TGTGCCACCAGCAGGGACAGGGTTCTCACAGATACGCAGTATTTT. It is translated as CATSRDRVLTDTQYF.